This T cell receptor beta chain was found in a study of Ad26.COV2.S vaccination and SARS-CoV-2 variants. Whole-study context: By the intramuscular route, Ad26.COV2.S was given once, or twice 56 days apart. General study points: Breadth of non-spike TCRs did not differ between vaccinees and placebo recipients. Possible underestimation of total T cell responses by the TCR breadth and depth analyses was noted.

Using immunoSEQ multiplex PCR, the repertoire was profiled, and TCRdb retains in-frame clones only, with some absent. The table includes about 680,000 clones, roughly 90% detected once. Treatment described: approximately 18 received Ad26.COV2.S at low or high dose, single or two shots; several received placebo; per-sample allocation not given. The samples date from day 63 after the first vaccine or placebo injection. On this clone itself: Its antigen remains unknown.

The CDR3 contains 13 residues. CDR1 is GTSNPN and CDR2 is SVGIG in the germline V gene (reference sequence). Trimming removed 5 bases from V and 8 bases from J; junction bases left unmatched: 8. The TCR comes from a person aged 18 to 65 who received the Ad26.COV2.S COVID-19 vaccine or a placebo. The sample consisted of peripheral blood, taken in a trial of Ad26.COV2.S vaccine versus placebo. The chain employs TRBV30 and TRBJ1-2; 10 bases fit TRBD1. The CDR3 here is CAWGHGQGEGYTF. CDR3 coding DNA: TGTGCCTGGGGCCACGGACAGGGGGAAGGCTACACCTTC.